This TCR beta chain was retrieved from a study of T cells after yellow fever vaccination. Looking at the study overall: The authors prepared low-cell-number fractions using SMART-Seq v4 Ultra Low Input.

This CDR3 spans 13 amino acids. Germline assignment: CDR1 ENHRY and CDR2 SYGVKD. A single record per CDR3 protein comes from TCRdb applying MiXCR to the 5' RACE reads. Counted here are about 300,000 distinct CDR3 sequences, 6.8% occurring once; the ten biggest clones make up about a sixth. Concerning this clonotype itself: One end of the junction is discordant with germline, which a read error may explain.

Sequencing used PBMCs, obtained roughly 46 days after the first yellow fever vaccination. The clonotype comes from a man aged 18 to 29 who received the YFV17D yellow fever vaccine. The J gene is TRBJ2-7, the V gene TRBV10-3, with D tentatively TRBD1 or TRBD2 (6 bases each). The CDR3, as DNA: TGTGCCAACCGAGGGGGGCCGACCTACCAGCAGTACTTC. Encoded protein: CANRGGPTYQQYF.